This T cell receptor (beta chain) was recovered during a study of shared clonotypes between healthy human individuals (TCRdb year 2020). Concerning the study at large: The cohort comprised a couple of women and a few men aged 18 to 49 years. Each donor's leukapheresis produced roughly between about 0.8 and 10 billion PBMCs. Different laboratories and diverse techniques were used to prepare libraries and sequence TCR repertoires, to increase sequencing depth and limit assay-specific biases. For each donor, CD4 naive and CD4 memory were each run on three plates, CD8 naive on two plates, and CD8 memory on one plate. To estimate repertoire size and how much clonotypes are shared between individuals, the study performed deep sequencing of blood TCR repertoires from about five healthy adults. Study-level results and caveats: Even with the large sequencing depth, rarefaction of the sorted-subset datasets indicated that sequencing was incomplete. Clonotypes shared by all four sorted-subset donors showed higher generation probabilities than non-shared clonotypes. Pairwise subsampling led to the expectation that sequencing depth would affect the degree of clonotype sharing among donors. Naive subsets generally had larger estimated clonotype richness than memory subsets. Because the study included a small number of donors, the genetic and exposure-history diversity represented was limited. Sampling was limited to blood, and TCR repertoires in tissue likely differ from TCR repertoires in blood. About 5% of naive CD4, roughly 3.5% of naive CD8, approximately 2% of memory CD4, and more than 0.35% of memory CD8 clonotypes were shared across a few donors.

Healthy HIV-negative adults with no recently reported acute infections or vaccinations were included as donors. All donors were Caucasian adults living in Nashville, Tennessee, USA. CD4+ T cells were enriched by magnetic negative selection; naive cells were then positively selected on CD45RA, and the negative fraction formed the memory subset. After blood collection by leukapheresis, PBMCs were isolated using Ficoll-Histopaque density gradient centrifugation and then cryopreserved in the vapor phase of liquid nitrogen. Analytical flow cytometry was used to check the purity and quantity of each magnetically sorted T cell population. Each sorted fraction had its genomic DNA isolated and then quantified by UV absorbance on a Nanodrop 2000c. A remark on this clone: Its recognized antigen is unknown. No base quality information exists; no much larger clone differs at one position.

The CDR3 numbers 13 residues from cysteine through phenylalanine. The kept DNA is CDR3 alone, 39 bases in frame from the first base. CDR1 and CDR2 are drawn from the germline V gene: LGHNT, FRNRAP. A distance of 12 bases separates the germline ends of V and J, which lose 4 bases and 8 bases respectively. TCR CDR3 regions were amplified from genomic DNA by multiplex PCR using the deep immunoSEQ assay. For each cell subset, the extracted genomic DNA was distributed evenly across all wells of several immunoSEQ 96-well plates, and each plate served as one replicate. For sorted subsets, each replicate PCR was loaded with roughly 200 ng genomic DNA, equivalent to 30,000 or so T cell genomes. Purified libraries were measured with a Qubit 3.0 fluorometer, size-checked on a Bioanalyzer 2100, and measured again with the KAPA Library Quantification kit. Every immunoSEQ 96-well plate was sequenced on a separate single-read 150-cycle Illumina NextSeq 550 flow cell. In the paper's pipeline: The immunoSEQ output contained only junctional sequences without quality scores, so filtering could not match that applied to full-length reads. Sequences were annotated with PyIR, a Python wrapper for IgBLAST v1.9, and V/J genes and CDR3 were assigned using IMGT germline references. Reads were filtered out if the reads had weak V/J assignments (E-value above 1e-6), no CDR3, stop codons, out-of-frame junctions, or ambiguous translated residues. V3J clonotypes were defined as sequences sharing an identical inferred V gene, J gene, and CDR3 amino acid sequence. To compute the percentage overlap between repertoires, the number of shared unique clonotypes was divided by the size of the smaller repertoire. Richness of each repertoire was evaluated using RTK rarefaction, the Chao1 estimator, and Recon v2.1 estimates of unobserved clonotypes. Generation probabilities for all TCRbeta clonotypes obtained by the gDNA method from a handful of donors were computed using OLGA. The table was pulled from immuneACCESS by TCRdb, which kept in-frame rearrangements only. Such tables lose some clones; where checked, under half of the loss comes from unresolved V genes, and the rest has no known cause. D and trimming come from the DNA, and the V and J calls and clone size come from that table. For this sample there are 980,000 or so clones; around three quarters appear just once. The top ten constitute nearly 1.5% of the sample.

The chain joins TRBV12-5 to TRBJ2-1, with an unclear D gene assignment. Sequencing used memory CD4+ T cells sorted from blood. The label giving this sample's cell subset or site can be read as: CD45RA-negative fraction. The receptor comes from a man younger than 35 in good health. Here is the DNA: TGTGCTAGTGGTTCGTCCCTCGAGTATGAGCAGTTCTTC. It encodes CASGSSLEYEQFF.